This T cell receptor beta chain stems from a study of blood T cells in healthy people across ages. The CDR3 length is 15 residues. Per the germline V gene, CDR1 is SGHAT and CDR2 is FQNNGV. Trimming left V 5 bases short and J 3 bases short, with 17 bases between. Combining a sample-barcoded 5' primer with a J-beta primer mix, a second PCR ran for 7 to 11 cycles. Sequencing of every sample gave 2.5 million or more CDR3-containing paired-end reads. Each CDR3 protein gets one entry after TCRdb re-called the 5' RACE reads with MiXCR. The sample has about 690,000 distinct CDR3 sequences, 40% to 45% seen once.

This receptor was identified in an elderly man in good health. The sample consisted of blood. The chain employs TRBV11-2 and TRBJ2-7, with D possibly matching TRBD1 (5 bases). For the CDR3, the DNA is TGTGCCAGCAGCCCCGCAGTTCTCCAGGGCTACGAGCAGTACTTC. Residues: CASSPAVLQGYEQYF.